The subject of this entry is one TCR beta chain. Its antigen is not known. Vbeta (60) and Jbeta (13) primers were used in the PCR. The data were produced by immunoSEQ multiplex PCR, yet TCRdb's version contains in-frame clones alone and is incomplete. The table lists 150,000 to 200,000 clones, approximately 78% of them singletons. The entry originates in a study of cytomegalovirus exposure and HLA in healthy donors. Overall study results and limits: Reports credit the classifier with highly specific, highly sensitive diagnosis of cytomegalovirus status. Within a later analysis, the majority of CMV-associated TCR beta chains appeared HLA-restricted. Cytomegalovirus-associated TCR beta chains were listed, numbering some 180. Usually a TCR sequence was rare, but some public TCRs were found in many donors.

The specimen sequenced was PBMCs. This receptor was obtained from a woman younger than 45 in good health and CMV-seropositive.

CDR3 nucleotides: TGTGCCAGTAGTATACGGGGGTCCCTGGCAACTAATGAAAAACTGTTTTTT. Its translation: CASSIRGSLATNEKLFF. The rearrangement uses TRBV19 and TRBJ1-4; tentatively, D is TRBD1 (5 bases). The V gene lost 2 bases and the J gene lost 0 bases, with 13 bases spanning the gap. Looked up from germline, CDR1 is LNHDA and CDR2 is SQIVND (reference sequence). This CDR3 has 17 residues. Full variable domain (rest looked up from reference TRBV19 and TRBJ1-4): DGGITQSPKYLFRKEGQNVTLSCEQNLNHDAMYWYRQDPGQGLRLIYYSQIVNDFQKGDIAEGYSVSREKKESFPLTVTSAQKNPTAFYLCASSIRGSLATNEKLFFGSGTQLSVL.